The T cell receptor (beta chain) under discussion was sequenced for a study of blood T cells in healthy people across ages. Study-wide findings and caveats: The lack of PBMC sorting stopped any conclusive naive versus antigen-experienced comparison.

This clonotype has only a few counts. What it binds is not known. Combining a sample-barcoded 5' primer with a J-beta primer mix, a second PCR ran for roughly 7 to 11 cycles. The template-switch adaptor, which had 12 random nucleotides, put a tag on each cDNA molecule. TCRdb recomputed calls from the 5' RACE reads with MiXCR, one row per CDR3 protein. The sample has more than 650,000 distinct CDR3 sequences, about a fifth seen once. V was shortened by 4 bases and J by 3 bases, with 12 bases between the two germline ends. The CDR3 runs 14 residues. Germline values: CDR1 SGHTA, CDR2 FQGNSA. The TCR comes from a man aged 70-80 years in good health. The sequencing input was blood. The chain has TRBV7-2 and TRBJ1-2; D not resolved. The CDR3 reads CASSSSLIYYGYTF. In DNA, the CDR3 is TGTGCCAGCAGCTCCTCTCTGATTTACTATGGCTACACCTTC.